What follows are 15 T cell receptor beta chains derived from one specimen sequenced in a study of shared clonotypes between healthy human individuals. Profiled with immunoSEQ multiplex PCR; TCRdb holds only in-frame clones, not every one. The data contain some 1 million clones, about 75% of them singletons. What was sequenced was memory CD4+ T cells sorted from blood. Subset given: CD45RA-negative fraction. The receptors originated from a man aged 18 to 29 in good health.

CDR3 coding DNA: TGTGCCAGCACCAAGACGACACAGGGGATGGGCTATGGCTACACCTTC. Amino acid sequence: CASTKTTQGMGYGYTF. The gene calls are TRBV5-4 and TRBJ1-2, with 7 bases matching TRBD1. V was clipped by 6 bases and J by 4 bases; unmatched bases: 15. Looked up from germline, CDR1 is SGHNT and CDR2 is YYREEE (reference sequence). This CDR3 has 16 residues.

The chain carries TRBV28 and TRBJ1-2, with no clear D. Germline V lookup: CDR1 MDHEN, CDR2 SYDVKM. V was pared by 6 bases and J by 7 bases, with 9 bases between. The CDR3 extends over 11 amino acids. CDR3 DNA: TGTGCCAGCAGCCCCAGTCGTGGCTACACCTTC. Its protein product is CASSPSRGYTF.

This chain joins TRBV2 and TRBJ2-7; D unresolved. This CDR3 is built from 12 residues. Germline CDR1 reads SNHLY; CDR2 reads FYNNEI. Trimming took 6 bases from V and 7 from J, leaving 13 bases between them. CDR3: CASRAGSWEQYF. In DNA, the CDR3 is TGTGCCAGCAGGGCAGGTTCGTGGGAGCAGTACTTC.

The chain joins TRBV7-3 to TRBJ2-2; D is possibly TRBD1 (6 bases). Trimming left V 6 bases short and J 2 bases short, with 13 bases between. This CDR3 contains 15 residues. CDR1 is SGHTA and CDR2 is FQGTGA in the germline V gene. The CDR3 nucleotides read TGTGCCAGCAGGTCGGGACAAATAAACACCGGGGAGCTGTTTTTT. Protein product: CASRSGQINTGELFF.

This clone appeared a single time. The gene calls are TRBV4-1 and TRBJ1-6, with 11 positions matching TRBD1. Germline V lookup: CDR1 MGHRA, CDR2 YSYEKL. V lost 2 bases, J lost 5 bases, and 2 bases stayed unmatched. CDR3 length: 16 residues. The CDR3 region is CASSQRTGGDNSPLHF. Written as DNA, the CDR3 is TGCGCCAGCAGCCAACGGACAGGGGGCGATAATTCACCCCTCCACTTT.

This chain joins TRBV5-1 and TRBJ2-3; 8 positions agree with TRBD2. The CDR3 is 16 amino acids. J lost 7 bases, V lost 4 bases, and 14 bases had no gene match. Germline CDR1 and CDR2: SGHRS and YFSETQ. CDR3 residues: CASSLSAGGSRNTQYF. CDR3 DNA sequence: TGCGCCAGCAGCCTTTCTGCGGGGGGTTCCAGGAATACGCAGTATTTT.

The chain has TRBV6-6 and TRBJ2-2, with TRBD1 as a possible D gene (5 bases). V lost 6 bases, J lost 1 base, and 12 bases lay in between. The CDR3 totals 15 residues. CDR1 is MNHNY and CDR2 is SVGAGI in the germline V gene (reference sequence). For the CDR3, the DNA is TGTGCCAGCAGGACGCAAGGGGTGAACACCGGGGAGCTGTTTTTT. It specifies CASRTQGVNTGELFF.

The rearrangement links TRBV5-6 to TRBJ2-3; TRBD2 agrees at 16 bases. V shed 4 bases and J 5 bases; nucleotides not matched to a gene: 4. The CDR3 extends over 16 amino acids. Germline V CDR1 and CDR2: SGHDT, YYEEEE. The CDR3 bases are TGTGCCAGCAGCCCGGGACTAGCGGGAGGGAAAGATACGCAGTATTTT. As protein: CASSPGLAGGKDTQYF.

V is TRBV19 and J is TRBJ2-7, with 9 bases identical to TRBD2. This CDR3 has 15 residues. The ends lost 0 bases at V and 4 bases at J; junction bases unmatched: 4. CDR1 and CDR2 (germline): LNHDA, SQIVND (reference sequence). CDR3 amino acids: CASSIEGTSSYEQYF. CDR3 DNA sequence: TGTGCCAGTAGTATAGAGGGGACTAGCTCGTACGAGCAGTACTTC.

The V gene is TRBV10-3, the J gene TRBJ1-4; maybe TRBD1 (6 bases). Germline V gene sequence: CDR1 ENHRY, CDR2 SYGVKD. Trimming took off 11 bases at V and 0 bases at J, with 10 bases between the two ends. This CDR3 is 13 amino acids long. Here the CDR3 DNA reads TGTGCCGCCCAGGGGACAACTAATGAAAAACTGTTTTTT. It translates to CAAQGTTNEKLFF.

The chain joins TRBV28 to TRBJ2-7; D is perhaps TRBD2 (6 bases). The CDR3 is 18 residues long. The germline gives CDR1 MDHEN, CDR2 SYDVKM. V lost 3 bases to trimming and J lost 0 bases, with 21 bases between them. The CDR3 reads CASSFTGVAVPSSYEQYF. Here the CDR3 DNA reads TGTGCCAGCAGTTTTACCGGGGTAGCGGTTCCGAGCTCCTACGAGCAGTACTTC.

The V call is TRBV28, the J call TRBJ2-7, with 7 bases aligning to TRBD1. V was pared by 3 bases and J by 6 bases, with 8 bases of the junction left unmatched. The germline gives CDR1 MDHEN, CDR2 SYDVKM. This CDR3 is built from 14 residues. This CDR3 is CASSFPRDSGEQYF. CDR3 nucleotides: TGTGCCAGCAGTTTCCCCCGGGACAGCGGCGAGCAGTACTTC.

V is TRBV6-5 and J is TRBJ2-7, with 8 positions matching TRBD2. V shed 7 bases and J 2 bases; nucleotides not matched to a gene: 7. Germline CDR1 and CDR2: MNHEY and SVGAGI. This CDR3 has 14 residues. DNA of the CDR3: TGTGCCAGCACGGCGCTAGCGGGCCCCTACGAGCAGTACTTC. Translating it yields CASTALAGPYEQYF.

The chain carries TRBV7-2 and TRBJ2-3; perhaps D is TRBD1 or TRBD2 (6 bases each). Trimming left V 5 bases short and J 1 base short, with 19 bases between. Germline CDR1 is SGHTA and CDR2 is FQGNSA. The CDR3 contains 17 residues. The CDR3, as DNA: TGTGCCAGCAGCCCAGGGGTCGGCGGGGCCCGCACAGATACGCAGTATTTT. This gives the protein CASSPGVGGARTDTQYF.

This clone was seen a few times. The sample holds other DNA sequences that translate to the same CDR3. The chain combines TRBV11-1 with TRBJ1-1, with D unclear. The CDR3 is made up of 13 amino acids. Germline loops: CDR1 SGHAT, CDR2 FQDESV (reference sequence). The V end lost 1 base, the J end lost 2 bases, and 5 bases lay between the germline ends. The CDR3 here is CASSLGRNTEAFF. DNA of the CDR3: TGTGCCAGCAGCTTAGGGAGAAACACTGAAGCTTTCTTT.